Sequencing of this TCR beta chain was carried out in a study of a mutant IDH1 vaccine in newly diagnosed glioma. Findings and limits, study-wide: It was about 92% of patients that developed vaccine-induced immune responses.

Time point of the sample: week 23, last vaccination. Each dose delivered 300 ug of mutant IDH1 20-mer peptide subcutaneously with imiquimod. TCRdb keeps only in-frame clones here, not all; method: immunoSEQ multiplex PCR. The sample includes fewer than 45,000 clones, around 76% of them seen just once. Comment on this clone: Antigen: not known.

The source was PBMCs, collected from a glioma patient whose treatment included an IDH1 peptide vaccine. The TCR comes from a woman in her thirties or forties with glioma. Some clones in this sample may be carry-over from other donors' samples.

CDR3 sequence reads: CASSPRGGARDTDTQYF. CDR3 nucleotide sequence: TGTGCCAGCAGCCCTAGGGGGGGGGCTCGGGACACAGATACGCAGTATTTT. The chain couples TRBV7-9 to TRBJ2-3; perhaps TRBD2 as D (7 bases). Germline loops: CDR1 SEHNR, CDR2 FQNEAQ (reference sequence). Trimming removed 5 bases from V and 2 bases from J, with 20 bases in between. The CDR3 extends over 17 amino acids.